These 14 T cell receptor beta chains originate from one sample sequenced in a study of shared clonotypes between healthy human individuals. The method was immunoSEQ multiplex PCR; TCRdb's version includes in-frame clones alone and lacks a portion of them. The data hold about 2.5 million clones, with just under 95% observed a single time. Material: naive CD4+ T cells from PBMCs. As to subset: CD45RA+ positively selected. The receptors were gathered from a man between 18 and 35 years old in good health. Some clones in this sample may be carry-over from other donors' samples.

This chain joins TRBV7-8 and TRBJ2-5; D is unclear. This CDR3 comprises 14 residues. CDR1 is SGHVS, CDR2 FQNEAQ, per germline. Trimming took off 5 bases at V and 3 bases at J, with 13 bases between the two ends. The DNA of the CDR3 is TGTGCCAGCAGCGGCGAGCCAGCCAAAGAGACCCAGTACTTC. Its translation is CASSGEPAKETQYF.

This chain links TRBV18 with TRBJ2-1; no clear D gene. Germline V lookup: CDR1 KGHSH, CDR2 LQKENI. The CDR3 is 15 amino acids. Trimming removed 0 bases at V and 5 bases at J, with 11 bases between. The CDR3 nucleotides read TGTGCCAGCTCACCACCGGGAAAAGGGCACAATGAGCAGTTCTTC. Protein product: CASSPPGKGHNEQFF.

The chain carries TRBV7-2 and TRBJ2-3, with 11 bases matching TRBD2. This CDR3 is built from 16 residues. The junction had 6 bases not matched to a gene; V was cut back by 4 bases and J by 3 bases. Per germline, CDR1 SGHTA and CDR2 FQGNSA. In DNA, the CDR3 is TGTGCCAGCAGCTCGCCTCTAGCGGGAGGAACAGATACGCAGTATTTT. Its translation is CASSSPLAGGTDTQYF.

This chain joins TRBV29-1 and TRBJ2-2, with D uncertain. This CDR3 is 14 amino acids long. CDR1 SQVTM and CDR2 ANQGSEA come from the germline V gene. V was pared by 6 bases and J by 4 bases, with 15 bases between. CDR3 DNA sequence: TGCAGCGTCCGGGCCCGGTACGGCACCGGGGAGCTGTTTTTT. It is translated as CSVRARYGTGELFF.

The V gene is TRBV28, the J gene TRBJ2-7; a possible D gene is TRBD1 (6 bases). CDR1 MDHEN and CDR2 SYDVKM come from the germline V gene. The V gene lost 5 bases and the J gene lost 3 bases, with 14 bases spanning the gap. The CDR3 covers 14 residues. CDR3 protein: CASSPGHLLYEQYF. The CDR3 region has the DNA TGTGCCAGCAGTCCGGGACACCTCCTCTACGAGCAGTACTTC.

This chain links TRBV5-4 with TRBJ2-1; TRBD2 agrees at 10 bases. In germline, CDR1 is SGHNT, CDR2 YYREEE (reference sequence). The CDR3 consists of 16 residues. Germline trimming cut 1 base from V and 8 bases from J; bases unmatched to any gene: 9. The CDR3 bases are TGTGCCAGCAGCTTGCCGGCTAGCGGGAGCTGGCATGAGCAGTTCTTC. Amino acid sequence: CASSLPASGSWHEQFF. The variable domain in full, completed from reference TRBV5-4 and TRBJ2-1, reads ETGVTQSPTHLIKTRGQQVTLRCSSQSGHNTVSWYQQALGQGPQFIFQYYREEENGRGNFPPRFSGLQFPNYSSELNVNALELDDSALYLCASSLPASGSWHEQFFGPGTRLTVL.

This chain connects TRBV28 to TRBJ1-2; no firm D call. Trimming removed 6 bases from V and 5 bases from J, with 16 bases in between. Germline V CDR1 and CDR2: MDHEN, SYDVKM. This CDR3 is built from 14 residues. CDR3 sequence: CASSIMDRGYGYTF. The CDR3 DNA follows: TGTGCCAGCAGCATCATGGATAGAGGATATGGCTACACCTTC.

The V and J genes are TRBV6-5 and TRBJ1-5; D possibly corresponds to TRBD1 (5 bases). This CDR3 contains 14 residues. Per the germline V gene, CDR1 is MNHEY and CDR2 is SVGAGI. The germline V and J ends were trimmed by 3 bases and 6 bases, with 12 bases remaining between them. This CDR3 reads CASSYSRAFQPQHF. CDR3 nucleotide sequence: TGTGCCAGCAGTTATTCCAGGGCCTTTCAGCCCCAGCATTTT.

The V and J genes are TRBV28 and TRBJ1-1; no firm D call. Trimming took 6 bases from V and 1 from J, leaving 9 bases between them. Germline CDR1 MDHEN, CDR2 SYDVKM. This CDR3 comprises 13 residues. CDR3 protein: CASRDARNTEAFF. The DNA of the CDR3 is TGTGCCAGCAGGGATGCGAGGAACACTGAAGCTTTCTTT.

The rearrangement joins TRBV2 to TRBJ1-4; TRBD1 is a possible D gene (6 bases). Per germline, CDR1 SNHLY and CDR2 FYNNEI. The CDR3 is 13 residues long. Trimming removed 5 bases from V and 6 bases from J, with 10 bases in between. The CDR3 sequence: CASSRGRDEKLFF. The CDR3 region has the DNA TGTGCCAGCAGTAGGGGGAGGGATGAAAAACTGTTTTTT.

J is TRBJ1-5 and V is TRBV19, with 7 positions matching TRBD1. Germline assignment: CDR1 LNHDA and CDR2 SQIVND (reference sequence). With V trimmed by 9 bases and J by 2 bases, 7 bases remained unmatched. This CDR3 is built from 14 residues. CDR3 protein: CASQGGGGNQPQHF. In nucleotides, the CDR3 is TGTGCCAGCCAAGGGGGCGGTGGCAATCAGCCCCAGCATTTT.

This chain uses TRBV28 with TRBJ2-1, with D possibly matching TRBD1 (7 bases). The V end was cut by 7 bases, the J end by 3 bases, with 19 bases between. The CDR3 has 16 residues. Per germline, CDR1 MDHEN and CDR2 SYDVKM. The CDR3 nucleotides are TGTGCCAGCACCGATCAGGGGGGAAACTACTACAATGAGCAGTTCTTC. It yields the protein CASTDQGGNYYNEQFF. The full variable domain, completed using reference TRBV28 and TRBJ2-1, is DVKVTQSSRYLVKRTGEKVFLECVQDMDHENMFWYRQDPGLGLRLIYFSYDVKMKEKGDIPEGYSVSREKKERFSLILESASTNQTSMYLCASTDQGGNYYNEQFFGPGTRLTVL.

The gene calls are TRBV7-2 and TRBJ2-3, with D uncertain. Germline CDR1 and CDR2: SGHTA and FQGNSA. This CDR3 has 16 residues. The germline V and J ends were trimmed by 0 bases and 1 base, with 11 bases remaining between them. In DNA, the CDR3 is TGTGCCAGCAGCTTAGCTCAGCAAACCCGCACAGATACGCAGTATTTT. Its protein is CASSLAQQTRTDTQYF. Supplemented by reference TRBV7-2 and TRBJ2-3, the full variable domain reads GAGVSQSPSNKVTEKGKDVELRCDPISGHTALYWYRQSLGQGLEFLIYFQGNSAPDKSGLPSDRFSAERTGGSVSTLTIQRTQQEDSAVYLCASSLAQQTRTDTQYFGPGTRLTVL.

The chain combines TRBV5-4 with TRBJ2-6, with 9 bases that match TRBD1. The CDR3 covers 17 residues. CDR1 is SGHNT, CDR2 YYREEE, per germline (reference sequence). V shed 4 bases, J shed 2 bases, and the junction held 7 bases outside the gene matches. The CDR3 DNA is TGTGCCAGCAGCCCGCCGGGACAGGGAGCTGGGGCCAACGTCCTGACTTTC. Translating gives CASSPPGQGAGANVLTF. Drawing the rest from reference TRBV5-4 and TRBJ2-6, the complete variable domain is ETGVTQSPTHLIKTRGQQVTLRCSSQSGHNTVSWYQQALGQGPQFIFQYYREEENGRGNFPPRFSGLQFPNYSSELNVNALELDDSALYLCASSPPGQGAGANVLTFGAGSRLTVL.